The clone carrying this T cell receptor (beta chain) was counted ten times or more. Building of the TCR beta libraries involved iRepertoire HTBI primers and Arm-PCR of CDR3 regions. TCRdb ran MiXCR on the multiplex PCR reads and lists one entry per CDR3 protein. This table has some 350,000 distinct CDR3 sequences, about a sixth appearing once. This entry is derived from a study of regulatory T cells in long-lasting Graves disease. Study overall: Those Graves' patients who were newly diagnosed had been on antithyroid drugs under 3 months.

Time point noted: newly diagnosed GD, antithyroid drugs for less than 3 months. From RNA extracted from PBMCs, the TCR library was made. In this cohort, patients came from an endocrinology department located in Xi'an, China. The CDR3 length is 12 residues. Trimming left V 2 bases short and J 10 bases short, with 9 bases between. These data were also reused for a study on T cells in Graves' hyperthyroidism and ophthalmopathy. That study adds: Calling Graves' hyperthyroidism stable meant ophthalmopathy did not progress within 18 months.

The sequencing here drew on peripheral blood mononuclear cells (PBMCs), taken at new diagnosis, from a patient treated with antithyroid drugs. V and J are TRBV12-3 or TRBV12-4 and TRBJ2-1; weak D call: TRBD1 (6 bases). This clonotype was obtained from a woman younger than 30 with Graves disease. As DNA, the CDR3 is TGTGCCAGCAGTTTATTGAGGGGGGAGCAGTTCTTC. It specifies CASSLLRGEQFF.